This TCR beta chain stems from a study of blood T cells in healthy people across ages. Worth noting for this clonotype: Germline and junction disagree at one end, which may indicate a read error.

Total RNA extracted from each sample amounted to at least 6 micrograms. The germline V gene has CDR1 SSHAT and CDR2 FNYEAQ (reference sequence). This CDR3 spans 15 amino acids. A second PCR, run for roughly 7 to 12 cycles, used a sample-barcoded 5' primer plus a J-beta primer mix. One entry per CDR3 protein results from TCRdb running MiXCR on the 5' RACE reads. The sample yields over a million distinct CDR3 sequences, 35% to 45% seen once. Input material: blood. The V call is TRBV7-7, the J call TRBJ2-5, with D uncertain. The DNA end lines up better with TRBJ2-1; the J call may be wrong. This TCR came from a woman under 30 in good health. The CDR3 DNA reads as TGTGCTAGCAGCTTAAAACTCTCCCGGCAAGAGACCCAGTTCTTC. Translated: CASSLKLSRQETQFF.